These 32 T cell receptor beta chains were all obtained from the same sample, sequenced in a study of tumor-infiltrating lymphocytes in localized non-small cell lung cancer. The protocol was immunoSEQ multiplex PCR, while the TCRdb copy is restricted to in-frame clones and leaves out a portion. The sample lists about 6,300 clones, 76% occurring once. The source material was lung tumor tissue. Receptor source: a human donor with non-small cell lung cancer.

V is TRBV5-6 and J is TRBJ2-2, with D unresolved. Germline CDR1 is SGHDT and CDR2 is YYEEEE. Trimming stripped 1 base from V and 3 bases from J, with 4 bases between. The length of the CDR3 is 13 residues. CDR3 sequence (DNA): TGTGCCAGCAGCTTGTATTACACCGGGGAGCTGTTTTTT. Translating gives CASSLYYTGELFF.

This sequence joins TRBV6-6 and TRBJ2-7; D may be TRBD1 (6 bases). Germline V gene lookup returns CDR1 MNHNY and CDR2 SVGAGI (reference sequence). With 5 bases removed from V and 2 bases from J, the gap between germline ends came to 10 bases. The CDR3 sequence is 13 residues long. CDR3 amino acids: CASSKDSTYEQYF. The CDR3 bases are TGTGCCAGCAGTAAGGACAGTACCTACGAGCAGTACTTC.

CDR3 sequence (DNA): TGCGCCAGCAGCTCAAGACTAGCGGGAGGGCCGGAGTCCGGGGAGCTGTTTTTT. Protein product: CASSSRLAGGPESGELFF. The chain couples TRBV5-1 to TRBJ2-2, with TRBD2 matching over 14 bases. The V gene end was trimmed by 3 bases and the J gene end by 6 bases; junction bases not matched to a gene: 10. The CDR3 length is 18 residues. The germline V gene encodes CDR1 SGHRS and CDR2 YFSETQ.

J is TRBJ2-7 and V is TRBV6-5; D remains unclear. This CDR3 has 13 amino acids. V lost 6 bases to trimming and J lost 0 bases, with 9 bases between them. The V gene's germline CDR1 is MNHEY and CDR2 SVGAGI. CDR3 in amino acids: CASSLTASYEQYF. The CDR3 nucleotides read TGTGCCAGCAGCTTGACTGCCTCCTACGAGCAGTACTTC.

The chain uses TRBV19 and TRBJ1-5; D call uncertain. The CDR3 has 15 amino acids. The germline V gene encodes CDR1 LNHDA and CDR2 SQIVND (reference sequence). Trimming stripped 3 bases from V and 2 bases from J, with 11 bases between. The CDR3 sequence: CASSMDGGGNQPQHF. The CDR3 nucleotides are TGTGCCAGTAGTATGGACGGAGGAGGCAATCAGCCCCAGCATTTT.

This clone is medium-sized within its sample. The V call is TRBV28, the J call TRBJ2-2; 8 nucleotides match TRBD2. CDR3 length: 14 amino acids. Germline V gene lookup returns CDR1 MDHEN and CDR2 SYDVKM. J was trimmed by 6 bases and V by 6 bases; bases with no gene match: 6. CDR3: CASSPTSASGELFF. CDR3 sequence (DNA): TGTGCCAGCAGCCCGACTAGCGCATCCGGGGAGCTGTTTTTT.

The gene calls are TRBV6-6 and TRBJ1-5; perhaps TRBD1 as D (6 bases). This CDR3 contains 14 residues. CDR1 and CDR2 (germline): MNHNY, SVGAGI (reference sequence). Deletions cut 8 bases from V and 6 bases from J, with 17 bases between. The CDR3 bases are TGTGCCAGCCACCTAGGGGGGCCGGGTCAGCCCCAGCATTTT. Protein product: CASHLGGPGQPQHF.

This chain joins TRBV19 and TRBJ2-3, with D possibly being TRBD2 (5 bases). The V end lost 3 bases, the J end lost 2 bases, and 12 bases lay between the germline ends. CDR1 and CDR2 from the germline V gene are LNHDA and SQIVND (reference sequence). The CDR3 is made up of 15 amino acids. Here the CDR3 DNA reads TGTGCCAGTAGTATGGGAAGAGGGCACACAGATACGCAGTATTTT. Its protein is CASSMGRGHTDTQYF.

Here the CDR3 DNA reads TGTGCCAGCAGCCAACCAGCTAGCGGGAGGCGGCCCTACAATGAGCAGTTCTTC. Its protein product is CASSQPASGRRPYNEQFF. The gene calls are TRBV14 and TRBJ2-1; TRBD2 matches 11 bases. Germline V gene lookup returns CDR1 SGHDN and CDR2 FVKESK. V shed 2 bases and J 2 bases; nucleotides not matched to a gene: 8. The CDR3 is 18 amino acids.

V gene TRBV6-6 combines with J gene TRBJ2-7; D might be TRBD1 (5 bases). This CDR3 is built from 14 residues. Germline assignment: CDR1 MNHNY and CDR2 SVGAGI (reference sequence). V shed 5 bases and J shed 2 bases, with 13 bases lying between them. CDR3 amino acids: CASSPPGQTYEQYF. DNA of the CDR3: TGTGCCAGCAGTCCGCCCGGACAAACCTACGAGCAGTACTTC.

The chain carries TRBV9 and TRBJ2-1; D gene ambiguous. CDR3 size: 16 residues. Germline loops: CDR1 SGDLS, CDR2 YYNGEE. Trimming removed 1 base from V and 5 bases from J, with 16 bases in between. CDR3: CASSVRSSAVNNEQFF. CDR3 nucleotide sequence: TGTGCCAGCAGCGTAAGGTCCAGCGCTGTAAACAATGAGCAGTTCTTC.

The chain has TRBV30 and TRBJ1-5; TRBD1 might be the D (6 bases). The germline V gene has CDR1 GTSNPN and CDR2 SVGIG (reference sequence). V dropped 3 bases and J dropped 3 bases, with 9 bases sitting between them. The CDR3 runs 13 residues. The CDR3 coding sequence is TGTGCCTGGAGAGAGGGGGTCAATCAGCCCCAGCATTTT. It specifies CAWREGVNQPQHF.

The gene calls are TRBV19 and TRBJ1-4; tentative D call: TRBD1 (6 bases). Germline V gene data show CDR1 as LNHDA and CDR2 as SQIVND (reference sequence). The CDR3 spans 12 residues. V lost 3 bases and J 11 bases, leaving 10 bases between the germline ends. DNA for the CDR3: TGTGCCAGTAGTATGGGGGGCGGGAAACTGTTTTTT. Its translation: CASSMGGGKLFF.

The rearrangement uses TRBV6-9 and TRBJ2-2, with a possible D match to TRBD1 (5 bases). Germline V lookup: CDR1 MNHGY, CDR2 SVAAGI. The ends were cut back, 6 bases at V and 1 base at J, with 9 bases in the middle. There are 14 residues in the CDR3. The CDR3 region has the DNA TGTGCCAGCAGAAGGGGAATGAACACCGGGGAGCTGTTTTTT. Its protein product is CASRRGMNTGELFF.

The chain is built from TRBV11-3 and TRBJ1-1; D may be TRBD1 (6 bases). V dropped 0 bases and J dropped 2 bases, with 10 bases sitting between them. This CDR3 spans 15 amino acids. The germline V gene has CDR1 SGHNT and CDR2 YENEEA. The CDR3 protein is CASSLDSDSNTEAFF. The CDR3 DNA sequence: TGTGCCAGCAGCTTAGATTCGGACAGCAACACTGAAGCTTTCTTT.

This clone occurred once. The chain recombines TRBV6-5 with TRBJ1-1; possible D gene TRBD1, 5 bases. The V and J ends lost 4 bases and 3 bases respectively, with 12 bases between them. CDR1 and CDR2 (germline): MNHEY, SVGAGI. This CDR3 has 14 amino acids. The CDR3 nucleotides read TGTGCCAGCAGTTCCCTGGGGGTCCACACTGAAGCTTTCTTT. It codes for CASSSLGVHTEAFF.

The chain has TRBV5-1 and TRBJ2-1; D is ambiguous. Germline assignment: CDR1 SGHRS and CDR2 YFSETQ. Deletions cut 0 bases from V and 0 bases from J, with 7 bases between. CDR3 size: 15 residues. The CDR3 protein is CASSLDWSSYNEQFF. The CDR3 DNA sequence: TGCGCCAGCAGCTTGGACTGGAGCTCCTACAATGAGCAGTTCTTC.

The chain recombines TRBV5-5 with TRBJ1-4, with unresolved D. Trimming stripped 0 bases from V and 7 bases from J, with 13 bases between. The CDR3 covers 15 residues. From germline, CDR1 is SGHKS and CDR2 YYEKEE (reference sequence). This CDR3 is CASSLGMDWGEKLFF. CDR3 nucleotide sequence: TGTGCCAGCAGCTTGGGAATGGACTGGGGTGAAAAACTGTTTTTT.

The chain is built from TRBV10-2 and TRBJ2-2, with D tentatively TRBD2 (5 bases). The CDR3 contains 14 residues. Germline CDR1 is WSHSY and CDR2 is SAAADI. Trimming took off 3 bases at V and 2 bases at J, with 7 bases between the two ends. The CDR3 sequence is CASSELVNTGELFF. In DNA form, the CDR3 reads TGCGCCAGCAGTGAACTAGTTAACACCGGGGAGCTGTTTTTT.

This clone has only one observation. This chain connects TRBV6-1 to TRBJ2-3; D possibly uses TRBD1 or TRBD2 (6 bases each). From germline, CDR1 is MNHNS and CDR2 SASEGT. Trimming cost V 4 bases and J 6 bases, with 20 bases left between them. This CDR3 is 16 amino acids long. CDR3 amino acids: CASSAAGHGFSDTQYF. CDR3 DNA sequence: TGTGCCAGCAGTGCCGCGGGACATGGGTTCTCGGATACGCAGTATTTT.

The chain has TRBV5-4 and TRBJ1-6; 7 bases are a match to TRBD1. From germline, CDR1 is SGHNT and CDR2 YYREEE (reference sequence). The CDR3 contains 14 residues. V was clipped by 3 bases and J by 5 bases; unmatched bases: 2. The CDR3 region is CASSWGTDNSPLHF. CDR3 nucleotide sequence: TGTGCCAGCAGCTGGGGGACAGATAATTCACCCCTCCACTTT.

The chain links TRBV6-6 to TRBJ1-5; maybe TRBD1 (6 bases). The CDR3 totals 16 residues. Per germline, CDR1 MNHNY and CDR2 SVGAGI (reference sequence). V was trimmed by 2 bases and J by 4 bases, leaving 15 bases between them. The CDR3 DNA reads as TGTGCCAGCAGTTACCCTTACAGGGTAGGGAATCAGCCCCAGCATTTT. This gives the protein CASSYPYRVGNQPQHF.

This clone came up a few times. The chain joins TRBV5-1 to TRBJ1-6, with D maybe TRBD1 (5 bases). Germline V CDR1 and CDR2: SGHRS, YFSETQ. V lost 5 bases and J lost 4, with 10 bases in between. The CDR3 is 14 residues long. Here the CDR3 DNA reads TGCGCCAGCAGTGGTGGGGGATATAATTCACCCCTCCACTTT. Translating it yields CASSGGGYNSPLHF.

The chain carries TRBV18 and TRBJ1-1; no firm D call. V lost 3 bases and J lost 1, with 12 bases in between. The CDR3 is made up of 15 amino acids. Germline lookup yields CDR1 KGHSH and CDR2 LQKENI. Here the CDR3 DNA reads TGTGCCAGCTCACCTTCTTCACAGACGAACACTGAAGCTTTCTTT. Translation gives CASSPSSQTNTEAFF.

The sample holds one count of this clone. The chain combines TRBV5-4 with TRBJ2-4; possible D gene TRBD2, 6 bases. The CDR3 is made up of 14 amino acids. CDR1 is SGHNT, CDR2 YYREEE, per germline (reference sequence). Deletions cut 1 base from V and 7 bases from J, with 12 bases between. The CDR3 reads CASSLRDSGNIQYF. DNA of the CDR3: TGTGCCAGCAGCTTGCGAGACAGCGGGAACATTCAGTACTTC.

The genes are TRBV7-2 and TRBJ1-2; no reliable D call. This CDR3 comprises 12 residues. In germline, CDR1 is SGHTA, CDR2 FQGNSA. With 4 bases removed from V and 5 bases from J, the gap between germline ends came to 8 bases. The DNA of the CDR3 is TGTGCCAGCAGCTCACCGCTTTATGGCTACACCTTC. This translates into CASSSPLYGYTF. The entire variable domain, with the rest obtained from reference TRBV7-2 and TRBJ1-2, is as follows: GAGVSQSPSNKVTEKGKDVELRCDPISGHTALYWYRQSLGQGLEFLIYFQGNSAPDKSGLPSDRFSAERTGGSVSTLTIQRTQQEDSAVYLCASSSPLYGYTFGSGTRLTVV.

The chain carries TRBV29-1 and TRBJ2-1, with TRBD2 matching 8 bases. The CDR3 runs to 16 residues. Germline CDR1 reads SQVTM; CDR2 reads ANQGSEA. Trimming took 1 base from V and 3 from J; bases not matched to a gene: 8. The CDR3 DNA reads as TGCAGCGTTGAAGGGCCAGAGCGGGAGAGCTACAATGAGCAGTTCTTC. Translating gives CSVEGPERESYNEQFF.

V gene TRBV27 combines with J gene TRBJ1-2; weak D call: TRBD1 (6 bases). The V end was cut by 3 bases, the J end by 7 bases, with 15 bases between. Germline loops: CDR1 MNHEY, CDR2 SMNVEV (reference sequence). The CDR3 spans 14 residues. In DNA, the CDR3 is TGTGCCAGCAGTTTCTCCAGGGGCTCCAGTGGCTACACCTTC. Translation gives CASSFSRGSSGYTF.

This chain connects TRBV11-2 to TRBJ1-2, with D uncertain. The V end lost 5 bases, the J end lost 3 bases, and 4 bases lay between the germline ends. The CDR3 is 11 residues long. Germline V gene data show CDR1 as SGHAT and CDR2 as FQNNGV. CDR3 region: CASSGHYGYTF. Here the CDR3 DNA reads TGTGCCAGCAGCGGTCACTATGGCTACACCTTC. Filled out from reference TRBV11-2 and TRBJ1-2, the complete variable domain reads EAGVAQSPRYKIIEKRQSVAFWCNPISGHATLYWYQQILGQGPKLLIQFQNNGVVDDSQLPKDRFSAERLKGVDSTLKIQPAKLEDSAVYLCASSGHYGYTFGSGTRLTVV.

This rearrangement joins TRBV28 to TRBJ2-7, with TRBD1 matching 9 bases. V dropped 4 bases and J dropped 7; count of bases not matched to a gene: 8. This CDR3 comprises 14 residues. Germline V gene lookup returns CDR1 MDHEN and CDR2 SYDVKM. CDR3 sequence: CASSSTGQGKEQYF. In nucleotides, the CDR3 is TGTGCCAGCAGTTCTACGGGACAGGGTAAAGAGCAGTACTTC.

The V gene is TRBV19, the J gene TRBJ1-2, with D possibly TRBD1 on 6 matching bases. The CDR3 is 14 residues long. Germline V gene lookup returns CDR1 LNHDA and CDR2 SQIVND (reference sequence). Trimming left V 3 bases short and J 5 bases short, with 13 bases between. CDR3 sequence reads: CASSMGGIWYGYTF. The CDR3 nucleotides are TGTGCCAGTAGTATGGGGGGCATTTGGTATGGCTACACCTTC.

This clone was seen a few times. CDR3 DNA: TGTGCCAGCAGTGAGGTCGATTATGGCTACACCTTC. It specifies CASSEVDYGYTF. This sequence joins TRBV6-1 and TRBJ1-2; D call uncertain. The V and J ends lost 3 bases and 5 bases respectively, with 7 bases between them. This CDR3 contains 12 residues. Germline V gene sequence: CDR1 MNHNS, CDR2 SASEGT.